This TCR beta chain originates from a study of T cell changes during pregnancy in multiple sclerosis. Per the germline V gene, CDR1 is MNHEY and CDR2 is SVGAGI. Unmatched junction bases numbered 3, after V lost 0 bases and J lost 3 bases. The CDR3 is made up of 16 amino acids. The method was immunoSEQ multiplex PCR; TCRdb's version includes in-frame clones alone and lacks a portion of them. The data hold about 46,000 clones, with 91% observed a single time. The chain joins TRBV6-5 to TRBJ2-3; TRBD2 matches at 10 bases. The TCR was taken from a female donor with multiple sclerosis, enrolled in a pregnancy study. The input for sequencing was CD8+ T cells from peripheral blood mononuclear cells, taken after pregnancy. The CDR3 protein is CASSYSSGRVTDTQYF. The CDR3 DNA reads TGTGCCAGCAGTTACTCGAGCGGGAGGGTTACAGATACGCAGTATTTT.